The 6 T cell receptor beta chains presented below share a single source sample, sequenced in a study of early T cells in non-severe SARS-CoV-2 infection. TCRdb reanalysed the 5' RACE reads using MiXCR and keeps one entry per CDR3 protein. The repertoire holds roughly 41,000 distinct CDR3 sequences, with roughly 6.2% as singletons. The sequencing sample was made of whole blood. Every receptor here comes from an adult who was a healthcare worker with PCR-confirmed SARS-CoV-2 infection or an uninfected control (not recorded which).

This clonotype was picked up many times. This chain connects TRBV18 to TRBJ2-1; 10 nucleotides line up with TRBD2. V dropped 3 bases and J dropped 7; count of bases not matched to a gene: 6. This CDR3 comprises 15 residues. The germline V gene has CDR1 KGHSH and CDR2 LQKENI. The CDR3 nucleotides are TGTGCCAGCTCACCCGCCGGGACTAGCGCGAATGAGCAGTTCTTC. Its protein is CASSPAGTSANEQFF.

There are a few counts of this clonotype. The V call is TRBV25-1, the J call TRBJ2-5; 9 positions match TRBD2. Germline trimming cut 6 bases from V and 2 bases from J; bases unmatched to any gene: 7. Per the germline V gene, CDR1 is MGHDK and CDR2 is SYGVNS. The CDR3 is 15 residues long. DNA of the CDR3: TGTGCCAGCAGCTTGACTAGCGGACCTCAAGAGACCCAGTACTTC. As protein: CASSLTSGPQETQYF.

This clonotype occurred many times. The chain recombines TRBV10-3 with TRBJ2-1; TRBD1 aligns across 9 bases. CDR1 and CDR2 (germline): ENHRY, SYGVKD. Trimming removed 3 bases from V and 6 bases from J; junction bases left unmatched: 9. The CDR3 is 16 residues long. CDR3 sequence: CAISDMGQGWGNEQFF. CDR3 bases: TGTGCCATCAGTGATATGGGACAGGGATGGGGCAATGAGCAGTTCTTC.

This clonotype occurred a few times. The rearrangement uses TRBV11-3 and TRBJ2-7; 14 nucleotides align to TRBD2. The CDR3 loop spans 16 amino acids. Germline assignment: CDR1 SGHNT and CDR2 YENEEA. Trimming took 4 bases from V and 4 from J; bases not matched to a gene: 6. Written as DNA, the CDR3 is TGTGCCAGCAGCTCGGCCGGGACTAGCGGGAGTTACGAGCAGTACTTC. Its translation is CASSSAGTSGSYEQYF.

This clonotype was observed at least ten times. This chain joins TRBV12-3 or TRBV12-4 and TRBJ2-7, with no clear D. The V end lost 2 bases, the J end lost 0 bases, and 5 bases lay between the germline ends. The CDR3 loop spans 13 amino acids. CDR3 DNA: TGTGCCAGCAGTTTATCGGGCTCCTACGAGCAGTACTTC. This codes for CASSLSGSYEQYF.

The chain combines TRBV27 with TRBJ2-6, with 7 bases aligning to TRBD1. The CDR3 is 17 amino acids. After removal of 2 bases from V and 3 bases from J, the junction contained 7 bases not matched to a gene. Germline CDR1 reads MNHEY; CDR2 reads SMNVEV (reference sequence). As DNA, the CDR3 is TGTGCCAGCAGTTTAATCACAGGGGTTGGTGGGGCCAACGTCCTGACTTTC. This codes for CASSLITGVGGANVLTF. Complete variable domain (other parts from reference TRBV27 and TRBJ2-6): EAQVTQNPRYLITVTGKKLTVTCSQNMNHEYMSWYRQDPGLGLRQIYYSMNVEVTDKGDVPEGYKVSRKEKRNFPLILESPSPNQTSLYFCASSLITGVGGANVLTFGAGSRLTVL.